These 8 T cell receptor beta chains originate from one sample sequenced in a study of human T cells and chemical hapten exposure. One entry per CDR3 protein, called by TCRdb with MiXCR from the RACE reads. The sample has 100,000 to 150,000 distinct CDR3 sequences, roughly 13% seen once. Time point described: pre-sensitization, week 0. Treatment reported: therapeutic diphenylcyclopropenone sensitization with weekly scalp DPC. The source was whole blood, collected in connection with sensitization to the hapten diphenylcyclopropenone (DPC). The receptors here all came from a woman in her late teens or twenties with alopecia areata. Some clones in this sample may be carry-over from other donors' samples.

This clonotype appeared a few times. This chain uses TRBV4-3 with TRBJ1-4; 8 bases align to TRBD1. V was pared by 4 bases and J by 5 bases, with 3 bases of the junction left unmatched. From germline, CDR1 is LGHNA and CDR2 YSLEER. There are 14 residues in the CDR3. CDR3 loop: CASSPDRENEKLFF. DNA of the CDR3: TGCGCCAGCAGCCCGGACAGGGAAAATGAAAAACTGTTTTTT.

The sample holds one count of this clonotype. CDR3 in amino acids: CASSLALRTGLSTEAFF. The CDR3 bases are TGTGCCAGCAGCTTAGCACTTAGGACAGGGCTGAGCACTGAAGCTTTCTTT. The chain couples TRBV11-2 to TRBJ1-1; 8 nucleotides match TRBD1. Germline V gives CDR1 SGHAT, CDR2 FQNNGV. The CDR3 spans 17 residues. V trimming: 1 base; J trimming: 4 bases; junction bases outside the gene matches: 11.

The V gene is TRBV18, the J gene TRBJ2-4, with TRBD1 matching over 8 bases. The V segment lost 1 base and the J segment 0 bases; nucleotides outside the gene matches: 11. The germline V gene has CDR1 KGHSH and CDR2 LQKENI. This CDR3 contains 19 residues. CDR3 sequence: CASSPLRQGASLAKNIQYF. The CDR3 DNA sequence: TGTGCCAGCTCACCACTCCGTCAGGGGGCTTCCTTAGCCAAAAACATTCAGTACTTC.

On this clonotype itself: This may come from a read error, since a much larger clone is one base off. The CDR3 protein is CASGYWGQVNEKLFF. The DNA of the CDR3 is TGTGCCAGCGGTTATTGGGGACAGGTTAATGAAAAACTGTTTTTT. The V call is TRBV6-6, the J call TRBJ1-4; 8 positions agree with TRBD1. CDR3 length: 15 amino acids. The germline V gene has CDR1 MNHNY and CDR2 SVGAGI (reference sequence).

The chain couples TRBV7-2 to TRBJ1-6; 9 nucleotides match TRBD1. Germline V CDR1 and CDR2: SGHTA, FQGNSA. V lost 5 bases to trimming and J lost 3 bases; unmatched junction nucleotides: 11. CDR3 length equals 18 residues. The DNA of the CDR3 is TGTGCCAGCAGCCAAACCGACAGGGGGAACCACTATAATTCACCCCTCCACTTT. It encodes CASSQTDRGNHYNSPLHF.

This clonotype was detected only a few times. The chain carries TRBV29-1 and TRBJ1-2, with D possibly TRBD1 on 5 matching bases. In germline, CDR1 is SQVTM, CDR2 ANQGSEA. The CDR3 contains 11 residues. V lost 4 bases and J lost 7, with 10 bases in between. CDR3 residues: CSVAGDSGYTF. CDR3 DNA sequence: TGCAGCGTTGCTGGGGACTCTGGCTACACCTTC. The full variable domain, its missing parts supplied by reference TRBV29-1 and TRBJ1-2, is SAVISQKPSRDICQRGTSLTIQCQVDSQVTMMFWYRQQPGQSLTLIATANQGSEATYESGFVIDKFPISRPNLTFSTLTVSNMSPEDSSIYLCSVAGDSGYTFGSGTRLTVV.

The table lists this clonotype with many counts. J is TRBJ1-1 and V is TRBV20-1; unclear D gene. V was clipped by 5 bases and J by 1 base, with 8 bases between them. Germline CDR1 DFQATT, CDR2 SNEGSKA (reference sequence). The CDR3 covers 12 residues. The CDR3 spells CSAESTNTEAFF. The CDR3 region has the DNA TGCAGTGCTGAGTCGACGAACACTGAAGCTTTCTTT.

The chain recombines TRBV6-5 with TRBJ1-4; perhaps TRBD1 as D (6 bases). V was trimmed by 6 bases and J by 5 bases, leaving 13 bases between them. The CDR3 has 14 amino acids. CDR1 and CDR2 (germline): MNHEY, SVGAGI. The CDR3 sequence is CASRPDSLNEKLFF. CDR3 DNA: TGTGCCAGCAGACCGGACAGCTTGAATGAAAAACTGTTTTTT.